This T cell receptor (beta chain) emerged from a study of blood T cell repertoires in COVID-19. Across the study: T cells, B-cell-depleted T cells, or PBMCs supplied cDNA or gDNA.

V was cut by 5 bases and J by 1 base, with 8 bases left in between. The CDR3 is made up of 13 amino acids. Germline loops: CDR1 MDHEN, CDR2 SYDVKM. Under the authors' procedure: Scientists estimated how many nucleated cells there were by amplifying reference gene primers. Sequenced by immunoSEQ multiplex PCR; TCRdb stores in-frame clones only, minus some. The V and J calls and the clone size are those of that table, but D and trimming were determined from the DNA. The sample has about 210,000 clones, around 90% seen once. V gene TRBV28 combines with J gene TRBJ1-1; tentatively, D is TRBD1 (5 bases). The sequencing input was PBMCs or T cells enriched from blood (not recorded which). This receptor was identified in a man younger than 45 in a cohort exposed to, infected with or recovered from COVID-19 (not recorded which). Written as DNA, the CDR3 is TGTGCCAGCAGTAAAAGGGGGAACACTGAAGCTTTCTTT. Translation: CASSKRGNTEAFF.